A single count supports the clone carrying this TCR beta chain. This record belongs to a study of TIL therapy for anti-PD-1-resistant metastatic lung cancer. V was shortened by 2 bases and J by 4 bases, with 10 bases between the two germline ends. This CDR3 contains 13 residues. Germline V CDR1 and CDR2: SQVTM, ANQGSEA. Stated time point: pre-treatment sample, taken before nivolumab and TIL therapy. Pleural nodules or supraclavicular lymph nodes made up most of the excised metastases sampled. This was the immunoSEQ v3 assay. The data were produced by immunoSEQ multiplex PCR, yet TCRdb's version contains in-frame clones alone and is incomplete. This sample has about 26,000 clones, with roughly 63% found just once.

This specimen was tumor tissue, taken at baseline. The sequence was obtained from a woman between 25 and 80 years old with non-small cell lung cancer. This rearrangement joins TRBV29-1 to TRBJ2-3; D remains ambiguous. The CDR3 nucleotides read TGCAGCGTTGAATTTGTCCTAGCAGATACGCAGTATTTT. Its protein is CSVEFVLADTQYF.